This TCR beta chain appears in the sequencing data of a study of T cells in Graves' hyperthyroidism and ophthalmopathy. In patients aged 18 to 65, hyperthyroidism was newly diagnosed, with duration under 2 months. Diagnoses were established using clinical symptoms, serum thyroxine and TRAb, thyroid ultrasound and orbital computed tomography. This clonotype was seen at least ten times. It was RNA transcripts that yielded the amplified TCR beta CDR3 regions. A first-round RT-PCR of the TCR CDR3 used the HTBI primer set. One entry per CDR3 protein, called by TCRdb with MiXCR from the multiplex PCR reads. The data show 200,000 to 250,000 distinct CDR3 sequences, with over 15% seen just once and approximately 46% held by the top ten. The clonotype comes from a man in his fifties with Graves' hyperthyroidism. The source material was blood.

CDR3 sequence: CASSLDSGSAYEQYF. The CDR3 region has the DNA TGTGCCAGCAGTTTAGATAGCGGGAGTGCCTACGAGCAGTACTTC. The chain combines TRBV28 with TRBJ2-7; 9 nucleotides match TRBD2. This CDR3 region has 15 residues. Trimming cost V 2 bases and J 2 bases; bases outside gene matches: 4. The V gene's germline CDR1 is MDHEN and CDR2 SYDVKM.